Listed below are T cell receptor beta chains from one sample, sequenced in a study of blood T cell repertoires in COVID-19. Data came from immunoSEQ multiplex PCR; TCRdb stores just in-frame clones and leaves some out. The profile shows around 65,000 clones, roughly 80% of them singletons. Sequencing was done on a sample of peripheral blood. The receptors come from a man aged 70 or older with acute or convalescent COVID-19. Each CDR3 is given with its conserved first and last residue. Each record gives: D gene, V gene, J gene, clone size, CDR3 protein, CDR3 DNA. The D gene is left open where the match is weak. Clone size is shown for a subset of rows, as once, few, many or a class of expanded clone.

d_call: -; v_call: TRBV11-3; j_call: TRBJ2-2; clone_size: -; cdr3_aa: CASSHRANTGELFF; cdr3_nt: TGTGCCAGCAGCCACAGGGCGAACACCGGGGAGCTGTTTTTT
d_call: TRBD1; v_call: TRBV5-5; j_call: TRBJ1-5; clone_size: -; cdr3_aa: CASSLQGQGVQPQHF; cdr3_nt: TGTGCCAGCAGCTTACAGGGGCAGGGGGTGCAGCCCCAGCATTTT
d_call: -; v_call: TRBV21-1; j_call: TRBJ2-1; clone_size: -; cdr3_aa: CAPEGGGPYNEQFF; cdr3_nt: TGTGCCCCAGAGGGCGGGGGCCCGTACAATGAGCAGTTCTTC
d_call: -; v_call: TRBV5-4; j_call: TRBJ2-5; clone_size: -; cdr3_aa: CASSFPGQGGETQYF; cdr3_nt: TGTGCCAGCAGCTTTCCGGGACAAGGGGGAGAGACCCAGTACTTC
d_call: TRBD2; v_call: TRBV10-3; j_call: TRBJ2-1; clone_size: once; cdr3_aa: CAISATSGGPYNEQFF; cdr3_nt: TGTGCCATCAGTGCGACTAGCGGGGGCCCTTACAATGAGCAGTTCTTC
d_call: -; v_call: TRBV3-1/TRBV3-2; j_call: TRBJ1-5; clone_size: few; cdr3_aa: CASSQDLRAQPQHF; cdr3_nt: TGTGCCAGCAGCCAAGACTTGAGGGCACAGCCCCAGCATTTT
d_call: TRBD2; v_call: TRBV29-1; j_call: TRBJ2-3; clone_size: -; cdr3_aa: CSDRLAGGMGTQYF; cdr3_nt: TGCAGCGATCGACTAGCGGGGGGAATGGGTACGCAGTATTTT
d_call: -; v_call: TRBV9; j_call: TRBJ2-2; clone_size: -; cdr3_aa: CASSVDYNGELFF; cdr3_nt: TGTGCCAGCAGCGTAGATTATAACGGGGAGCTGTTTTTT
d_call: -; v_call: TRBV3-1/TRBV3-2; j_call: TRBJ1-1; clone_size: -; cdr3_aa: CASSADMALSEAFF; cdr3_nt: TGTGCCAGCAGCGCTGATATGGCTCTCTCTGAAGCTTTCTTT
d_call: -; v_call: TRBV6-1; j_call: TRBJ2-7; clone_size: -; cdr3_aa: CASSEVLHSEQYF; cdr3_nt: TGTGCCAGCAGTGAAGTACTACATTCCGAGCAGTACTTC
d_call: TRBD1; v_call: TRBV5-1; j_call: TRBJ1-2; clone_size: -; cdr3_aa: CASSVTGGTYGYTF; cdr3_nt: TGCGCCAGCAGCGTGACAGGGGGGACCTATGGCTACACCTTC
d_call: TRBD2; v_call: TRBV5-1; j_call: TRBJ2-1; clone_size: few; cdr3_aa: CASSSQPGTSGGNSYNEQFF; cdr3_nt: TGCGCCAGCAGCTCACAACCCGGGACTAGCGGGGGTAACTCCTACAATGAGCAGTTCTTC
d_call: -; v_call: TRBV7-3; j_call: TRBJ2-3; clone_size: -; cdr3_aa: CASSKLGSTDTQYF; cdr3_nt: TGTGCCAGCAGCAAACTAGGTAGCACAGATACGCAGTATTTT
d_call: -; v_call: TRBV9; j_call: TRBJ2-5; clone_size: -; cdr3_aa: CASSFPGETQYF; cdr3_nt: TGTGCCAGCAGCTTCCCCGGGGAGACCCAGTACTTC
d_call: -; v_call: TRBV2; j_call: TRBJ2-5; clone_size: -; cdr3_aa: CASSSGSLETQYF; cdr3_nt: TGTGCCAGCAGTTCCGGGAGCCTGGAGACCCAGTACTTC
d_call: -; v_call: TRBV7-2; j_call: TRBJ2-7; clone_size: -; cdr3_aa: CASSLGYYEQYF; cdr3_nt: TGTGCCAGCAGCTTAGGTTACTACGAGCAGTACTTC
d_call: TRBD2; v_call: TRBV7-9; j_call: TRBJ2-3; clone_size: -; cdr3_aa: CASSLNSGGTDTQYF; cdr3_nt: TGTGCCAGCAGCTTAAATAGCGGGGGGACAGATACGCAGTATTTT
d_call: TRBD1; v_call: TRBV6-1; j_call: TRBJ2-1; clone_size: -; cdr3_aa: CASSEAPGTVNEQFF; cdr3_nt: TGTGCCAGCAGTGAAGCGCCGGGGACAGTGAATGAGCAGTTCTTC
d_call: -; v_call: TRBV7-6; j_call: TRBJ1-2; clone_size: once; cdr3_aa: CASSLGPVNGYTF; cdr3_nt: TGTGCCAGCAGCTTAGGGCCCGTAAATGGCTACACCTTC
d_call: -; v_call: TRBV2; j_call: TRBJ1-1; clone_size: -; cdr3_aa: CASSVGGPNSGTEAFF; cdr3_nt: TGTGCCAGCAGTGTCGGAGGACCCAACTCCGGCACTGAAGCTTTCTTT
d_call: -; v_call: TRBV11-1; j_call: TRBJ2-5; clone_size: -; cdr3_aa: CASSRGRGTHQETQYF; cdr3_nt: TGTGCCAGCAGCCGAGGGAGGGGGACCCACCAAGAGACCCAGTACTTC
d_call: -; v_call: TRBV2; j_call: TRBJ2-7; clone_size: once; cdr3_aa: CAMSLTATTTYEQYF; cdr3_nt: TGTGCCATGTCATTGACAGCCACCACCACCTACGAGCAGTACTTC
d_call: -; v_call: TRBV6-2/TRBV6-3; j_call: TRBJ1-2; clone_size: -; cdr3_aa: CASSWEGTLDGYTF; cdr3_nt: TGTGCCAGCAGTTGGGAGGGGACATTAGATGGCTACACCTTC
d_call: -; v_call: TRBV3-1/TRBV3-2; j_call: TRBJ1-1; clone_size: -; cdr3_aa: CASSLGTGEGEAFF; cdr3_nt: TGTGCCAGCAGCCTAGGTACCGGGGAGGGGGAAGCTTTCTTT
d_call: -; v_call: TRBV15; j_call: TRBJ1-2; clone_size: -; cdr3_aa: CATSRDFTEVQYGYTF; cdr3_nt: TGTGCCACCAGCAGAGATTTCACGGAGGTACAGTATGGCTACACCTTC
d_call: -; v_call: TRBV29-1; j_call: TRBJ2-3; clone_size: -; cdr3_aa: CSARLPNTDTQYF; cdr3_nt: TGCAGCGCACGCCTCCCTAACACAGATACGCAGTATTTT
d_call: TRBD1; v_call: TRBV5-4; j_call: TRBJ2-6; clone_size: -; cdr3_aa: CASSLPPGQGAGANVLTF; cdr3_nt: TGTGCCAGCAGCTTGCCCCCGGGACAGGGTGCTGGGGCCAACGTCCTGACTTTC
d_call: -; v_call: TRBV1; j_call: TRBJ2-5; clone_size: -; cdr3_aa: CTSSLLAGGDQETQYF; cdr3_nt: TGCACCAGCAGCCTACTAGCGGGGGGCGATCAAGAGACCCAGTACTTC
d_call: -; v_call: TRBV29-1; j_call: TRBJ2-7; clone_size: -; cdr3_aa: CSVGARAYEQYF; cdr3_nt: TGCAGCGTTGGGGCGAGGGCCTACGAGCAGTACTTC
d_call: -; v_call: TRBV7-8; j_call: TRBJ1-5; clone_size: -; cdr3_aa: CASSLNIGGDQPQHF; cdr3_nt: TGTGCCAGCAGCTTAAACATCGGGGGGGATCAGCCCCAGCATTTT
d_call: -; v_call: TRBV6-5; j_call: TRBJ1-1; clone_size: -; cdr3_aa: CASSPRGGPTEAFF; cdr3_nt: TGTGCCAGCAGTCCAAGGGGGGGTCCCACTGAAGCTTTCTTT
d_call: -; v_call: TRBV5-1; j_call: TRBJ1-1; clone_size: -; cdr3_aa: CASREGQPNTEAFF; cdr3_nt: TGCGCCAGCAGGGAAGGACAGCCGAACACTGAAGCTTTCTTT
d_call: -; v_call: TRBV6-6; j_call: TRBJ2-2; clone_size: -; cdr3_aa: CASSAQSTGELFF; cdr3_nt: TGTGCCAGCAGTGCCCAGTCCACCGGGGAGCTGTTTTTT
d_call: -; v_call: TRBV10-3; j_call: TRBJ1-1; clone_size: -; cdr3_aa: CAISEVLGASVTEAFF; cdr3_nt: TGTGCCATCAGTGAGGTCCTGGGGGCGTCGGTCACTGAAGCTTTCTTT
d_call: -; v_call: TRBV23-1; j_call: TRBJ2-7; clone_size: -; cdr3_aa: CASRPTRDSGYEQYF; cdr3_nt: TGCGCCAGCAGGCCAACTAGGGACAGCGGGTACGAGCAGTACTTC
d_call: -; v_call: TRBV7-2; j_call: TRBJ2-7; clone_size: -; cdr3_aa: CASSFGGSYEQYF; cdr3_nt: TGTGCCAGCAGCTTCGGGGGATCCTACGAGCAGTACTTC
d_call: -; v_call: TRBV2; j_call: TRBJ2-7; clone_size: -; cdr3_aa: CASSDRVQGREYF; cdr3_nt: TGTGCCAGCAGTGATCGGGTGCAGGGGAGAGAGTACTTC
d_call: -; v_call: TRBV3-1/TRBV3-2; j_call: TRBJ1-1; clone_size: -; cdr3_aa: CASSLRRDNTEAFF; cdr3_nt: TGTGCCAGCAGCCTGAGACGGGATAACACTGAAGCTTTCTTT
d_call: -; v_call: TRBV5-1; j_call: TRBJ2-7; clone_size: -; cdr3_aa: CASSPETGVGEQYF; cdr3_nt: TGCGCCAGCAGCCCAGAGACAGGAGTTGGCGAGCAGTACTTC
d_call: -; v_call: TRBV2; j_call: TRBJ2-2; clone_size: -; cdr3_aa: CASNLLANTGELFF; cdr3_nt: TGTGCCAGCAACCTTCTAGCGAACACCGGGGAGCTGTTTTTT
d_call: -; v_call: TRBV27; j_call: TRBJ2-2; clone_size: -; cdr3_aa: CASSPREYGELFF; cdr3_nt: TGTGCCAGCAGTCCGAGGGAATACGGGGAGCTGTTTTTT
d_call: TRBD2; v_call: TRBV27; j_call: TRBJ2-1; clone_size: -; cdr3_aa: CASKSGGTPYNEQFF; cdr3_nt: TGTGCCAGCAAGAGCGGGGGGACCCCCTACAATGAGCAGTTCTTC
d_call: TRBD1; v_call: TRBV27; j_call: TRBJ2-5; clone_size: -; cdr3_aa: CASSSGDRGSETQYF; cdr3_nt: TGTGCCAGCAGTTCCGGGGACAGGGGTAGCGAGACCCAGTACTTC
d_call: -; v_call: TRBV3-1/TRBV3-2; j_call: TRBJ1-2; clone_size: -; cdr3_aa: CASSLIGLSYGYTF; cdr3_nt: TGTGCCAGCAGCCTAATTGGACTGTCCTATGGCTACACCTTC
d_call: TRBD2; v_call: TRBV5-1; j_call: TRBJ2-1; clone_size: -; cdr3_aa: CASSKSGLAGGFSYNEQFF; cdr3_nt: TGCGCCAGCAGCAAATCGGGACTAGCGGGGGGCTTCTCCTACAATGAGCAGTTCTTC
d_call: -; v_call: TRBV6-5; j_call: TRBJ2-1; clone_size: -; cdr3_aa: CASTRDFSSYNEQFF; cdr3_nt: TGTGCCAGTACCCGGGACTTCAGCTCCTACAATGAGCAGTTCTTC
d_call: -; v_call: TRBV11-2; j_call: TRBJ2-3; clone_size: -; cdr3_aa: CASSLFGKGSDTQYF; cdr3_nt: TGTGCCAGCAGCTTATTTGGGAAGGGGTCAGATACGCAGTATTTT